This is a list of T cell receptor beta chains from one sample in a study of control samples from healthy donors and cancer patients. Measured with immunoSEQ multiplex PCR; TCRdb has only the in-frame clones, and not every one. Of some 80,000 clones listed, about 90% are singletons. The sample taken for sequencing was blood. The receptors come from a man between 50 and 59 years old in good health. CDR3s include the opening cysteine and the closing phenylalanine or tryptophan. The D gene is left open where the match is weak. Only part of the rows carry a size: once, few, many, or a class if the clone is expanded.

d_gene,abundance,j_gene,v_gene,CDR3aa,CDR3nt
NA,NA,TRBJ1-1,TRBV6-5,CASTTTNTEAFF,TGTGCCAGCACCACCACAAACACTGAAGCTTTCTTT
NA,NA,TRBJ2-6,TRBV6-1,CASSDQGLGANVLTF,TGTGCCAGCAGTGACCAGGGGCTGGGGGCCAACGTCCTGACTTTC
TRBD1,NA,TRBJ2-7,TRBV30,CAWSWQGATVQYF,TGTGCCTGGAGTTGGCAGGGGGCGACGGTGCAGTACTTC
NA,NA,TRBJ1-1,TRBV9,CASSPQAAFF,TGTGCCAGCAGCCCTCAAGCCGCTTTCTTT
TRBD1,few,TRBJ1-4,TRBV7-9,CASSLAPTGLGEKLFF,TGTGCCAGCAGCTTAGCCCCGACAGGGCTAGGAGAAAAACTGTTTTTT
NA,NA,TRBJ2-2,TRBV7-9,CASSLGVRGSNTGELFF,TGTGCCAGCAGCTTGGGGGTGAGGGGATCGAACACCGGGGAGCTGTTTTTT
NA,NA,TRBJ1-1,TRBV28,CASSRMGRTNTEAFF,TGTGCCAGCAGTAGAATGGGACGGACGAACACTGAAGCTTTCTTT
NA,NA,TRBJ1-3,TRBV5-1,CASSLGYSGNTIYF,TGCGCCAGCAGCTTGGGATACTCTGGAAACACCATATATTTT
NA,NA,TRBJ2-1,TRBV6-5,CATSARGNEQFF,TGTGCCACCTCGGCGAGGGGAAATGAGCAGTTCTTC
NA,NA,TRBJ1-2,TRBV6-1,CASSEIRADHYGYTF,TGTGCCAGCAGTGAGATCAGGGCGGATCACTATGGCTACACCTTC
TRBD2,NA,TRBJ2-7,TRBV11-2,CASSALAGGYEQYF,TGTGCCAGCAGCGCGCTAGCGGGGGGCTACGAGCAGTACTTC
TRBD1,NA,TRBJ1-4,TRBV7-6,CASSPGTGVKLFF,TGTGCCAGCAGCCCCGGGACAGGGGTCAAACTGTTTTTT
NA,NA,TRBJ1-6,TRBV28,CASSFVPGVVNSPLHF,TGTGCCAGCAGTTTCGTCCCAGGGGTAGTGAATTCACCCCTCCACTTC
NA,NA,TRBJ1-5,TRBV6-5,CASSYTGIGNQPQHF,TGTGCCAGCAGTTATACAGGGATAGGAAATCAGCCCCAGCATTTT
TRBD1,NA,TRBJ1-1,TRBV6-5,CASSSPRRTGGEEAFF,TGTGCCAGCAGTTCCCCCCGGAGGACAGGGGGCGAGGAAGCTTTCTTT
NA,NA,TRBJ1-1,TRBV10-3,CAISLSLDTEAFF,TGTGCCATCAGTCTGTCCCTCGACACTGAAGCTTTCTTT
NA,NA,TRBJ2-5,TRBV10-3,CAIARADSNIQETQYF,TGTGCCATCGCCCGGGCGGACAGCAATATCCAAGAGACCCAGTACTTC
NA,NA,TRBJ2-3,TRBV5-6,CASSLDGQASTDTQYF,TGTGCCAGCAGCTTGGATGGGCAAGCTAGCACAGATACGCAGTATTTT
NA,NA,TRBJ2-7,TRBV6-5,CATSKGVSYEQYF,TGTGCCACTTCTAAGGGAGTTTCCTACGAGCAGTACTTC
NA,NA,TRBJ1-5,TRBV6-1,CASSEGRDQPQHF,TGTGCCAGCAGTGAAGGACGGGATCAGCCCCAGCATTTT
NA,NA,TRBJ1-2,TRBV6-5,CASSYRGRGRDGYTF,TGTGCCAGCAGTTACCGAGGCAGGGGCAGAGACGGCTACACCTTC
TRBD1,once,TRBJ2-5,TRBV5-5,CASSRGTVQETQYF,TGTGCCAGCAGCCGTGGGACAGTCCAAGAGACCCAGTACTTC
NA,NA,TRBJ2-1,TRBV4-1,CASRFNTGGDYNEQFF,TGCGCCAGCAGGTTTAATACAGGGGGGGACTACAATGAGCAGTTCTTC